The 30 T cell receptor beta chains below all came from one sample that was sequenced in a study of T-cell reconstitution after alpha-beta-depleted transplantation in children. Unique molecular identifiers were used in preparing the TCRbeta library. TCRdb fed the PCR reads into MiXCR, producing one record per CDR3 protein. The sample gives around 400,000 distinct CDR3 sequences, about 11% of which show up once; approximately 5% is in the top ten. The sequences come from PBMCs from the stem cell graft donor, collected from the stem cell graft. The receptors come from a human donor who donated a stem cell graft to a child with acute myeloid leukemia.

The rearrangement joins TRBV25-1 to TRBJ2-7, with D unclear. Germline CDR1 and CDR2: MGHDK and SYGVNS. The CDR3 totals 13 residues. Trimming took off 6 bases at V and 4 bases at J, with 13 bases between the two ends. CDR3 DNA: TGTGCCAGCAGCCGTGATGGGCCTTACGAGCAGTACTTC. It yields the protein CASSRDGPYEQYF.

This chain links TRBV6-1 with TRBJ1-2; D is unclear. The V gene lost 4 bases and the J gene lost 4 bases, with 19 bases spanning the gap. This CDR3 is built from 16 residues. CDR1 is MNHNS and CDR2 is SASEGT in the germline V gene. The CDR3 nucleotides read TGTGCCAGCAGTGTCTCCGGAGGGTCTTCGGGCTATGGCTACACCTTC. It encodes CASSVSGGSSGYGYTF.

This chain joins TRBV10-2 and TRBJ2-1; TRBD2 might be the D (5 bases). V lost 3 bases, J lost 6 bases, and 12 bases lay in between. The CDR3 extends over 14 amino acids. CDR1 is WSHSY, CDR2 SAAADI, per germline. The CDR3 sequence is CASSDWSSSNEQFF. CDR3 DNA: TGCGCCAGCAGTGACTGGTCTAGCAGCAATGAGCAGTTCTTC.

The table lists this clonotype with a count of one. This sequence joins TRBV11-2 and TRBJ2-1; either TRBD1 or TRBD2 may supply D (5 bases each). V shed 2 bases and J shed 0 bases, with 17 bases lying between them. The CDR3 extends over 18 amino acids. Germline CDR1 reads SGHAT; CDR2 reads FQNNGV. In nucleotides, the CDR3 is TGTGCCAGCAGCTTATCACCTAGTGCAGGGAGCTCCTACAATGAGCAGTTCTTC. It yields the protein CASSLSPSAGSSYNEQFF.

The chain carries TRBV5-1 and TRBJ1-2; TRBD1 might be the D (5 bases). This CDR3 has 14 amino acids. Germline CDR1 and CDR2: SGHRS and YFSETQ. V dropped 2 bases and J dropped 5 bases, with 13 bases sitting between them. Here the CDR3 DNA reads TGCGCCAGCAGCTTACAGGACCGGACTTATGGCTACACCTTC. Protein: CASSLQDRTYGYTF.

This clonotype has a count of ten or more. The rearrangement uses TRBV6-1 and TRBJ2-5; D gene uncertain. The CDR3 contains 13 residues. CDR1 is MNHNS and CDR2 is SASEGT in the germline V gene. V lost 0 bases, J lost 7 bases, and 9 bases lay in between. This CDR3 is CASSEAESGTQYF. Written as DNA, the CDR3 is TGTGCCAGCAGTGAAGCCGAGTCTGGGACCCAGTACTTC.

This clonotype was found many times. The chain combines TRBV28 with TRBJ2-7; unclear D gene. Per the germline V gene, CDR1 is MDHEN and CDR2 is SYDVKM. V was shortened by 4 bases and J by 2 bases, with 3 bases between the two germline ends. The CDR3 covers 11 residues. Here the CDR3 DNA reads TGTGCCAGCAGTTCTGCCTACGAGCAGTACGTC. Translation: CASSSAYEQYV.

The chain is built from TRBV29-1 and TRBJ2-5, with D possibly matching TRBD2 (5 bases). V was clipped by 8 bases and J by 4 bases, with 11 bases between them. This CDR3 contains 11 residues. CDR1 is SQVTM and CDR2 is ANQGSEA in the germline V gene. CDR3 in DNA: TGCAGCTTGGAAGAGGGAGAGACCCAGTACTTC. Translation gives CSLEEGETQYF.

V usage is TRBV19 and J usage is TRBJ2-1, with TRBD1 matching over 9 bases. This CDR3 region has 16 residues. The germline V gene encodes CDR1 LNHDA and CDR2 SQIVND (reference sequence). The junction had 7 bases not matched to a gene; V was cut back by 3 bases and J by 4 bases. Here the CDR3 DNA reads TGTGCCAGTAGTATGTTCGGGACAGGGCCTTACAATGAGCAGTTCTTC. It codes for CASSMFGTGPYNEQFF.

This chain links TRBV7-2 with TRBJ1-5, with 8 bases fitting TRBD1. The CDR3 is 17 residues long. Germline V gene lookup returns CDR1 SGHTA and CDR2 FQGNSA. Trimming at V came to 5 bases and at J to 2 bases, leaving 11 bases not matched to a gene. CDR3 coding DNA: TGTGCCAGCAGCGGACAGGGAGGGTTTAATGGCAATCAGCCCCAGCATTTT. It encodes CASSGQGGFNGNQPQHF.

The CDR3 sequence: CASSKDGGNQPQHF. CDR3 nucleotide sequence: TGCGCCAGCAGTAAGGACGGAGGGAATCAGCCCCAGCATTTT. This chain joins TRBV5-1 and TRBJ1-5; D unresolved. Germline values: CDR1 SGHRS, CDR2 YFSETQ. The CDR3 loop spans 14 amino acids. The germline V and J ends were trimmed by 5 bases and 4 bases, with 13 bases remaining between them.

Worth noting for this clonotype: This could be a read error, since a much larger clone is one nucleotide away. The chain recombines TRBV20-1 with TRBJ2-1; TRBD2 matches 10 bases. The germline V gene has CDR1 DFQATT and CDR2 SNEGSKA (reference sequence). The CDR3 runs 17 residues. The CDR3 loop reads CCAGGLAGDLSYNEQFF. The CDR3 region has the DNA TGCTGTGCTGGCGGGCTAGCGGGAGATCTTTCCTACAATGAGCAGTTCTTC.

The chain employs TRBV20-1 and TRBJ1-4, with TRBD1 matching 7 bases. CDR3 length: 15 residues. With V trimmed by 0 bases and J by 7 bases, 8 bases remained unmatched. The germline V gene has CDR1 DFQATT and CDR2 SNEGSKA (reference sequence). The CDR3 protein is CSARDATGLGEKLFF. CDR3 nucleotide sequence: TGCAGTGCTAGAGATGCGACAGGGTTAGGTGAAAAACTGTTTTTT.

The sample holds a few counts of this clonotype. The V gene is TRBV10-2, the J gene TRBJ2-5; TRBD2 aligns across 7 bases. In germline, CDR1 is WSHSY, CDR2 SAAADI. The CDR3 loop spans 15 amino acids. J gave up 3 bases and V 3 bases, and 7 bases lay outside the gene matches. The CDR3, as DNA: TGCGCCAGCAGTGACCCCCGGACTAGAAAAGAGACCCAGTACTTC. This codes for CASSDPRTRKETQYF.

This clonotype was seen a few times. V and J are TRBV25-1 and TRBJ2-2; no clear D gene. Germline CDR1 MGHDK, CDR2 SYGVNS. The germline V and J ends were trimmed by 4 bases and 0 bases, with 15 bases remaining between them. There are 17 residues in the CDR3. The CDR3 sequence: CASSGDPGRPNTGELFF. The CDR3 region has the DNA TGTGCCAGCAGTGGCGACCCCGGAAGACCGAACACCGGGGAGCTGTTTTTT.

The sample holds many counts of this clonotype. The V and J genes are TRBV14 and TRBJ1-6; D unresolved. The CDR3 consists of 14 residues. From germline, CDR1 is SGHDN and CDR2 FVKESK. Trimming cost V 3 bases and J 3 bases, with 6 bases left between them. This CDR3 is CASSQDVYNSPLHF. DNA of the CDR3: TGTGCCAGCAGCCAGGACGTCTATAATTCACCCCTCCACTTT.

This clonotype was observed a handful of times. The gene calls are TRBV7-8 and TRBJ1-3, with 7 positions matching TRBD1. There are 15 residues in the CDR3. The germline V gene has CDR1 SGHVS and CDR2 FQNEAQ. The ends lost 6 bases at V and 4 bases at J; junction bases unmatched: 9. The CDR3 DNA reads TGTGCCAGCAGTGCGAACCGGGACAGAGGAAACACCATATATTTT. It is translated as CASSANRDRGNTIYF.

This clonotype was seen a handful of times. The CDR3 is CASRADRGHNQPQHF. CDR3 in DNA: TGTGCCAGCAGGGCGGACAGGGGACACAATCAGCCCCAGCATTTT. This chain joins TRBV12-3 or TRBV12-4 and TRBJ1-5, with 9 bases fitting TRBD1. With V trimmed by 6 bases and J by 3 bases, 6 bases remained unmatched. This CDR3 spans 15 amino acids.

This clonotype was observed at least ten times. The chain recombines TRBV29-1 with TRBJ2-1, with 10 bases fitting TRBD1. CDR1 is SQVTM and CDR2 is ANQGSEA in the germline V gene. CDR3 length: 14 residues. Trimming at V came to 7 bases and at J to 6 bases, leaving 9 bases not matched to a gene. The CDR3 is CSAYRDRGFNEQFF. The CDR3 DNA reads as TGCAGCGCATACCGGGACAGGGGCTTCAATGAGCAGTTCTTC.

This clonotype was counted ten times or more. J is TRBJ2-7 and V is TRBV27; D may match TRBD1 or TRBD2 (6 bases each). The germline V gene encodes CDR1 MNHEY and CDR2 SMNVEV (reference sequence). Trimming pared 2 bases from V and 4 bases from J, leaving 9 bases between. CDR3 length equals 13 residues. CDR3 in DNA: TGTGCCAGCAGTTTAAGGAGGGGGTACGAGCAGTACTTC. It specifies CASSLRRGYEQYF.

This clonotype has more than one count but fewer than ten. V usage is TRBV7-2 and J usage is TRBJ2-5; 7 bases fit TRBD2. The V gene end was trimmed by 3 bases and the J gene end by 0 bases; junction bases not matched to a gene: 10. CDR1 SGHTA and CDR2 FQGNSA come from the germline V gene. This CDR3 has 17 amino acids. The CDR3 loop is CASSFSRSGAYQETQYF. In DNA, the CDR3 is TGTGCCAGCAGCTTTAGTAGAAGCGGGGCCTACCAAGAGACCCAGTACTTC.

This clonotype turned up a few times. This chain uses TRBV9 with TRBJ2-6, with 7 positions matching TRBD2. The CDR3 loop spans 19 amino acids. Germline V CDR1 and CDR2: SGDLS, YYNGEE. Losses at the gene ends were 2 bases for V and 0 bases for J; bases not matched to a gene: 11. The CDR3 nucleotides read TGTGCCAGCAGCGTTTCTGTGACCGGGAGGTACTCTGGGGCCAACGTCCTGACTTTC. Amino acid sequence: CASSVSVTGRYSGANVLTF.

This clonotype appeared many times. The rearrangement links TRBV6-6 to TRBJ1-6; 10 nucleotides line up with TRBD1. Germline values: CDR1 MNHNY, CDR2 SVGAGI (reference sequence). The CDR3 runs to 13 residues. Losses at the gene ends were 9 bases for V and 9 bases for J; bases not matched to a gene: 5. CDR3 nucleotide sequence: TGTGCCAGACCGGGACAGGGGTGTTCACCCCTCCACTTT. It translates to CARPGQGCSPLHF.

This clonotype was observed a few times. The chain joins TRBV3-1 to TRBJ1-2; possible D gene TRBD1, 5 bases. The V end was cut by 4 bases, the J end by 4 bases, with 10 bases between. This CDR3 is 13 amino acids long. Germline V gives CDR1 LGHDT, CDR2 YNNKEL (reference sequence). The CDR3 coding sequence is TGTGCCAGCAGCCCACTTGGGGGCTATGGCTACACCTTC. This gives the protein CASSPLGGYGYTF.

This chain uses TRBV5-4 with TRBJ1-1, with a weak D call TRBD1 (5 bases). V was clipped by 0 bases and J by 0 bases, with 9 bases between them. Germline CDR1 SGHNT, CDR2 YYREEE (reference sequence). This CDR3 has 15 residues. The CDR3 region has the DNA TGTGCCAGCAGCTTGGCCCGGGGACTGAACACTGAAGCTTTCTTT. Its translation: CASSLARGLNTEAFF.

The CDR3 loop reads CASSTSGGWNEQFF. The CDR3 DNA follows: TGCGCCAGCTCGACTAGCGGGGGTTGGAATGAGCAGTTCTTC. The V gene is TRBV10-2, the J gene TRBJ2-1, with 12 positions matching TRBD2. The CDR3 extends over 14 amino acids. Germline V gene data show CDR1 as WSHSY and CDR2 as SAAADI. V lost 8 bases to trimming and J lost 7 bases; unmatched junction nucleotides: 6.

This clonotype was counted a few times. The V call is TRBV19, the J call TRBJ1-3; D gene uncertain. Trimming took 4 bases from V and 0 from J, leaving 19 bases between them. The CDR3 runs to 18 residues. Per the germline V gene, CDR1 is LNHDA and CDR2 is SQIVND (reference sequence). CDR3 region: CASSTTLQAAFSGNTIYF. The CDR3, as DNA: TGTGCCAGTAGTACAACCCTCCAGGCCGCATTCTCTGGAAACACCATATATTTT.

The chain carries TRBV12-3 or TRBV12-4 and TRBJ1-2, with TRBD1 matching 8 bases. The CDR3 has 16 amino acids. Unmatched junction bases numbered 7, after V lost 1 base and J lost 3 bases. In DNA form, the CDR3 reads TGTGCCAGCAGTTTAGAGGCGGACAGGGAAGACTATGGCTACACCTTC. Residues: CASSLEADREDYGYTF.

V is TRBV10-1 and J is TRBJ2-5; 12 bases map to TRBD2. V lost 8 bases and J lost 4; bases outside the gene matches: 23. The CDR3 runs 20 residues. Germline V gives CDR1 WNHNN, CDR2 SYGVQD (reference sequence). CDR3 coding DNA: TGCGCCAGCGGGGGCCCCCCTAGCGGGGGGGCCGCAGATGCCCCAGAGACCCAGTACTTC. The encoded protein is CASGGPPSGGAADAPETQYF.

There are many counts of this clonotype. The CDR3 DNA sequence: TGCAGCGCAGGGGACAGGACTTTTGGCTACACCTTC. Translation: CSAGDRTFGYTF. This rearrangement joins TRBV29-1 to TRBJ1-2; 8 bases fit TRBD1. The junction had 8 bases not matched to a gene; V was cut back by 7 bases and J by 7 bases. The CDR3 runs to 12 residues. Germline V gene sequence: CDR1 SQVTM, CDR2 ANQGSEA.